This TCR beta chain was sequenced for a study of blood T cell repertoires in COVID-19. Recruitment covered about two dozen US areas and drew participants whose ages spanned roughly 18 to 100 years. Clones were sequenced by immunoSEQ multiplex PCR, and TCRdb holds only the in-frame ones, with some missing. The sample holds roughly 150,000 clones; 80% are singletons and the top ten take nearly 3.5%. V lost 0 bases and J 4 bases, leaving 9 bases between the germline ends. CDR3 length: 15 amino acids. Germline CDR1 is WSHSY and CDR2 is SAAADI. Sequencing used PBMCs or T cells enriched from blood (not recorded which). The sequence was collected from a woman aged 60 to 75 who had recovered from COVID-19. V gene TRBV10-2 combines with J gene TRBJ2-2, with a possible D match to TRBD2 (5 bases). CDR3 bases: TGCGCCAGCAGTGAGTCGGAGGCAGCCACCGGGGAGCTGTTTTTT. This sequence encodes CASSESEAATGELFF.